One T cell receptor beta chain is described in this entry. Its target is not known. The length of the CDR3 is 19 residues. The V gene end was trimmed by 1 base and the J gene end by 3 bases; junction bases not matched to a gene: 16. Germline CDR1 and CDR2: LNHNV and YYDKDF (reference sequence). The data were obtained in a study of cytomegalovirus exposure and HLA in healthy donors. Study-wide background: Earlier, about 180 million T cells were analyzed, and fewer than 120 million unique TCR beta sequences were found among them.

The PCR ran on 60 Vbeta and 13 Jbeta primers. TCRdb keeps only in-frame clones here, not all; method: immunoSEQ multiplex PCR. The data show about 160,000 clones, and the top ten clones hold roughly 1.3%. Study-level results: Cytomegalovirus-associated status was assigned to some 160 TCR beta chains.

This clonotype was obtained from a woman aged 60-70 years in good health and CMV-seronegative. V usage is TRBV15 and J usage is TRBJ2-7, with 9 bases aligning to TRBD2. Input material: PBMCs. The CDR3 region is CATSRGFRVAGASIYEQYF. The CDR3 DNA is TGTGCCACCAGCAGAGGCTTCAGGGTAGCGGGGGCCTCAATCTACGAGCAGTACTTC.